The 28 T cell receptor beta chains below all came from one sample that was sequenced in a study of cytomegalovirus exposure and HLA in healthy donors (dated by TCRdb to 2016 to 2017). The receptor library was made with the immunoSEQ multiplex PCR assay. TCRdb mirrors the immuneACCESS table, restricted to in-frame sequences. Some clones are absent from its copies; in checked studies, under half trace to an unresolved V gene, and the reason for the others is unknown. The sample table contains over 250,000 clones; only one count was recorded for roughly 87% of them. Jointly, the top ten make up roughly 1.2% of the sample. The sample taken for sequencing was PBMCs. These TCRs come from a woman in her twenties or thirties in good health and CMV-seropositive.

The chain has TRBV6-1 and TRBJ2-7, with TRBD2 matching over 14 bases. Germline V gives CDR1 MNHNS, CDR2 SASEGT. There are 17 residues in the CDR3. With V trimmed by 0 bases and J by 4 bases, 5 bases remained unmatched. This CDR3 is CASSEARTSGGIYEQYF. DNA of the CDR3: TGTGCCAGCAGTGAAGCGAGGACTAGCGGGGGGATATACGAGCAGTACTTC.

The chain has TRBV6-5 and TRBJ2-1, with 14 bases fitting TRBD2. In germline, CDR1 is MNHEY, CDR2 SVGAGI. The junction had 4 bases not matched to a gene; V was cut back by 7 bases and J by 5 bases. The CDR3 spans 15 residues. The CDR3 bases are TGTGCCAGCAAGACTAGCGGGGGGGCAAACAATGAGCAGTTCTTC. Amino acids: CASKTSGGANNEQFF.

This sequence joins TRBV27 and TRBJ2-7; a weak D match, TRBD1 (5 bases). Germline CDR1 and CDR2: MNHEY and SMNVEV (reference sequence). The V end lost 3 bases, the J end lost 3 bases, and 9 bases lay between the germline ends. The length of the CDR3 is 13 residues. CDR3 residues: CASSFNQGYEQYF. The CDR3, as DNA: TGTGCCAGCAGTTTCAATCAGGGCTACGAGCAGTACTTC.

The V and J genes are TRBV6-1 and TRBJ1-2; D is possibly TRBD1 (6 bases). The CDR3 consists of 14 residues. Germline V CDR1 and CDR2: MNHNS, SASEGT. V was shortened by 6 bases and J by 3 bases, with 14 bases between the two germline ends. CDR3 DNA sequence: TGTGCCAGCAGCGACAACGGACAGTACTATGGCTACACCTTC. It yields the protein CASSDNGQYYGYTF.

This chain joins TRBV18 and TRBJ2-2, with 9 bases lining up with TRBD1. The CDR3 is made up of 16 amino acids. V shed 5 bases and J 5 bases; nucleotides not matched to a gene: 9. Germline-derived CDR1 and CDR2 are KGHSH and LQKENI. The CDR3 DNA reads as TGTGCCAGCTCATACACCACAGGGGGCCGAACCGGGGAGCTGTTTTTT. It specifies CASSYTTGGRTGELFF.

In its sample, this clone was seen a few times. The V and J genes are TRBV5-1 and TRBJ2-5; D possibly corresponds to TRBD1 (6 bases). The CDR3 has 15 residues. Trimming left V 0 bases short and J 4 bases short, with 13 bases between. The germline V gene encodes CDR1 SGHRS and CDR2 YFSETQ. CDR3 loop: CASSLGQGMRETQYF. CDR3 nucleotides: TGCGCCAGCAGCTTGGGCCAGGGGATGCGAGAGACCCAGTACTTC.

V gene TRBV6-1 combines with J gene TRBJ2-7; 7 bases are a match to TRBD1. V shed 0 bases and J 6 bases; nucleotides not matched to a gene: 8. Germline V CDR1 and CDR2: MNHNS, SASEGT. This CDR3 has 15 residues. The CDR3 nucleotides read TGTGCCAGCAGTGAAGCGGCAGGGGGAGTTGGCGAGCAGTACTTC. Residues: CASSEAAGGVGEQYF.

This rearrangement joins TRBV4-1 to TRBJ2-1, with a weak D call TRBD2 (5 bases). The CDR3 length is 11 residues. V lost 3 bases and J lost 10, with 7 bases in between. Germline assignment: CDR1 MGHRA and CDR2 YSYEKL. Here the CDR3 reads CASSHRGEQFF. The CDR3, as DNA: TGCGCCAGCAGCCATCGGGGAGAGCAGTTCTTC.

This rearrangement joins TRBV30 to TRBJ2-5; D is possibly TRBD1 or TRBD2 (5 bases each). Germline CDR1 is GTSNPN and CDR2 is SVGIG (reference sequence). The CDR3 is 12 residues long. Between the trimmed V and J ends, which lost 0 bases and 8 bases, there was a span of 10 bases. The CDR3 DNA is TGTGCCTGGAGTGTATCCCGGGGCACCCAGTACTTC. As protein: CAWSVSRGTQYF.

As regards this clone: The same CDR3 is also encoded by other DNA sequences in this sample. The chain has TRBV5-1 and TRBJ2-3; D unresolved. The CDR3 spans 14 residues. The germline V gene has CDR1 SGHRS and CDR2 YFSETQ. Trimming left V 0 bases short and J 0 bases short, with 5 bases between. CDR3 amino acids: CASSLGSSTDTQYF. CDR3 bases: TGCGCCAGCAGCTTGGGGAGCAGCACAGATACGCAGTATTTT. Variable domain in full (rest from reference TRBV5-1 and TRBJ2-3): KAGVTQTPRYLIKTRGQQVTLSCSPISGHRSVSWYQQTPGQGLQFLFEYFSETQRNKGNFPGRFSGRQFSNSRSEMNVSTLELGDSALYLCASSLGSSTDTQYFGPGTRLTVL.

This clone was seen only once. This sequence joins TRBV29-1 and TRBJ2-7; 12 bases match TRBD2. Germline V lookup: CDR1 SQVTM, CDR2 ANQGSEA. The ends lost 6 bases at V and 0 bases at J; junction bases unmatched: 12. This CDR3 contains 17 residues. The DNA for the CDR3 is TGCAGCGTGGAGGGACCGGGACTAGCGGGCCTCTCCTACGAGCAGTACTTC. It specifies CSVEGPGLAGLSYEQYF.

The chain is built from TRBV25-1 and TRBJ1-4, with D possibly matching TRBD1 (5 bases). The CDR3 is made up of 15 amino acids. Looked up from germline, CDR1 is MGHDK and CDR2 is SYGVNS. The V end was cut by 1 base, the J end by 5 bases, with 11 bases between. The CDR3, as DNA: TGTGCCAGCAGTGAATTGGGGACTCCAAATGAAAAACTGTTTTTT. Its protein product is CASSELGTPNEKLFF.

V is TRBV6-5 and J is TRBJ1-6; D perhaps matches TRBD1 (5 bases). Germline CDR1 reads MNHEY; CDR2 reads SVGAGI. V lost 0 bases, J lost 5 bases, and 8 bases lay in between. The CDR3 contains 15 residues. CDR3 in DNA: TGTGCCAGCAGTTACTCGGGGGGGAATAATTCACCCCTCCACTTT. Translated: CASSYSGGNNSPLHF.

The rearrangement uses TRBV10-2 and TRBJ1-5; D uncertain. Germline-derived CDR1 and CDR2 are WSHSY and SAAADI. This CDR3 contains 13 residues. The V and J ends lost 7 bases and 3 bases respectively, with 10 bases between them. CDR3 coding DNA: TGCGCCAGCAAGGACGAGGTCAATCAGCCCCAGCATTTT. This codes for CASKDEVNQPQHF.

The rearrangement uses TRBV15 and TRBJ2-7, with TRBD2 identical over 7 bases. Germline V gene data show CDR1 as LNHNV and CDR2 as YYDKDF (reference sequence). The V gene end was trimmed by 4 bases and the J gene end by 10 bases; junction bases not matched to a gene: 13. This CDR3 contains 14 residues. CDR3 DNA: TGTGCCACCAGCAAACGGGCTGAGCGGGGCGAACAGTACTTC. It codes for CATSKRAERGEQYF.

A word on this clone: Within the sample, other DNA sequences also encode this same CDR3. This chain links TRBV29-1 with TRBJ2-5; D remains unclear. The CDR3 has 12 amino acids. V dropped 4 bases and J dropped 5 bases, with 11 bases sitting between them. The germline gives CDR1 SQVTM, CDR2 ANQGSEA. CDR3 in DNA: TGCAGCGTTGGGGGATCTAGGGAGACCCAGTACTTC. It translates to CSVGGSRETQYF.

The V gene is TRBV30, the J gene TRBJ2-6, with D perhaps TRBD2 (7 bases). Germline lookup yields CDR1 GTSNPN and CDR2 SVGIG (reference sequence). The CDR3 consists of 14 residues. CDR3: CAGGAGPGANVLTF. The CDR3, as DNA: TGTGCTGGGGGGGCGGGCCCAGGGGCCAACGTCCTGACTTTC.

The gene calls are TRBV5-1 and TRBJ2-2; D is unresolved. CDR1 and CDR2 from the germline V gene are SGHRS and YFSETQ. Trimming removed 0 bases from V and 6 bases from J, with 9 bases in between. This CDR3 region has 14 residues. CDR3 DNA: TGCGCCAGCAGCTTGGACCTATCGCCCGGGGAGCTGTTTTTT. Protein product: CASSLDLSPGELFF.

CDR3 nucleotides: TGCGCCAGCAGCCAAGGGGAGACAGGGGCCTACGAGCAGTACTTC. Protein sequence: CASSQGETGAYEQYF. The rearrangement joins TRBV4-1 to TRBJ2-7; 8 bases are shared with TRBD1. The V gene's germline CDR1 is MGHRA and CDR2 YSYEKL. The CDR3 loop spans 15 amino acids. With 1 base clipped from V and 2 bases from J, the junction kept 4 bases outside the gene matches.

The DNA for the CDR3 is TGTGCCAGTAGTGCCGAACGGACTAGCGGGAAGTTAGTGCAGTACTTC. Protein: CASSAERTSGKLVQYF. The V gene is TRBV19, the J gene TRBJ2-7; TRBD2 matches at 12 bases. Unmatched junction bases numbered 14, after V lost 5 bases and J lost 9 bases. This CDR3 is 16 amino acids long. The germline CDR1 and CDR2 sequences are LNHDA and SQIVND (reference sequence).

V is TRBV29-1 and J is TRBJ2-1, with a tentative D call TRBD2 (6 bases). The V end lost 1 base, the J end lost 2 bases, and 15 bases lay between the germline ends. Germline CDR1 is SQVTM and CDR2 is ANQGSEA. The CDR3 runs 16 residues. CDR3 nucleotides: TGCAGCGTTGAAGCTGTGACTAGTAACACCTACAATGAGCAGTTCTTC. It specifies CSVEAVTSNTYNEQFF.

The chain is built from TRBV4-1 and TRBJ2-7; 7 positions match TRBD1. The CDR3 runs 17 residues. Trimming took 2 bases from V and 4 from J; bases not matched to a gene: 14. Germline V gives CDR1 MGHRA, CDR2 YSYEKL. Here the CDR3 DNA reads TGCGCCAGCAGCCAACCTCCCCTCTCTGACAGGGAATACGAGCAGTACTTC. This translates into CASSQPPLSDREYEQYF.

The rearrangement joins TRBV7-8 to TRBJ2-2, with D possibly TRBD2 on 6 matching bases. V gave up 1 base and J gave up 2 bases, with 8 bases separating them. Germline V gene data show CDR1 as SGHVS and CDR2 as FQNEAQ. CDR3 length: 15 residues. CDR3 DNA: TGTGCCAGCAGCTTAGGCGGGATAAACACCGGGGAGCTGTTTTTT. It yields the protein CASSLGGINTGELFF.

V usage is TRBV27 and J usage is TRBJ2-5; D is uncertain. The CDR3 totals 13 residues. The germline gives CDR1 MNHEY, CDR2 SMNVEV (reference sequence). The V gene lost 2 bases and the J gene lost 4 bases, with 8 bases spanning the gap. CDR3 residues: CASSLQFGETQYF. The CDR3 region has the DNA TGTGCCAGCAGTTTACAGTTTGGAGAGACCCAGTACTTC.

The CDR3 loop is CASSPTSAAGELFF. The CDR3 DNA is TGTGCCAGCAGCCCAACTAGCGCGGCCGGGGAGCTGTTTTTT. The V call is TRBV13, the J call TRBJ2-2; 7 nucleotides match TRBD2. The CDR3 is 14 amino acids. The V gene end was trimmed by 5 bases and the J gene end by 6 bases; junction bases not matched to a gene: 6. Germline V gene data show CDR1 as PRHDT and CDR2 as FYEKMQ (reference sequence).

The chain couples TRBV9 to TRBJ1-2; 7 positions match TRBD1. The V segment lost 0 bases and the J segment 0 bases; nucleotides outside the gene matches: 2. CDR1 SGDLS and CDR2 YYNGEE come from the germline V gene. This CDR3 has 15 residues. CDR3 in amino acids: CASSVGQGANYGYTF. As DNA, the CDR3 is TGTGCCAGCAGCGTAGGTCAGGGGGCTAACTATGGCTACACCTTC.

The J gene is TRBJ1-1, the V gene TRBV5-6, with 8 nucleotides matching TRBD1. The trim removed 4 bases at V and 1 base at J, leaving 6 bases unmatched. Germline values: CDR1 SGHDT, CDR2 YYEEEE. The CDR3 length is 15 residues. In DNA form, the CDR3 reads TGTGCCAGCAGCAAACAGGGGGAAAGGAACACTGAAGCTTTCTTT. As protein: CASSKQGERNTEAFF.

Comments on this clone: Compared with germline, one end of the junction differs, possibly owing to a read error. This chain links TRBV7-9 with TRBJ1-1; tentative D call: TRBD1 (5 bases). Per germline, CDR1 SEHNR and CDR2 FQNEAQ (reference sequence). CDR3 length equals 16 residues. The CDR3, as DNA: TGTGCCAGCAGCTTAGCACTGCCAGGGAGTATGACTGAAGCTCTCTTT. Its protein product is CASSLALPGSMTEALF.